This T cell receptor beta chain was sequenced during a study of T cell repertoires in cytomegalovirus infection. Study context: Both a matching HLA type and CMV infection were indicated by public TCR beta signatures.

There are a few counts of this clonotype. Its antigen remains unknown. MiXCR was run by TCRdb on the reads, yielding one entry per CDR3 protein. The sample has about 100,000 distinct CDR3 sequences; more than 20% are singletons. The V end lost 3 bases, the J end lost 5 bases, and 13 bases lay between the germline ends. Germline CDR1 reads MDHEN; CDR2 reads SYDVKM. The CDR3 loop spans 14 amino acids. Study results and caveats: HLA-C-restricted CMV clonotypes gave the most frequent clonotype in two of eight donors. The cumulative frequency of public TCR beta families identified carriers of CMV plus the relevant HLA.

The sequenced sample consisted of CD8+ T cells from PBMCs. This receptor was taken from a human donor in good health (CMV status not recorded). Some clones in this sample may be carry-over from other donors' samples. The V and J genes are TRBV28 and TRBJ1-1; D uncertain. CDR3 in amino acids: CASSFRNFGTEAFF. CDR3 nucleotides: TGTGCCAGCAGTTTCAGGAACTTTGGGACTGAAGCTTTCTTT.